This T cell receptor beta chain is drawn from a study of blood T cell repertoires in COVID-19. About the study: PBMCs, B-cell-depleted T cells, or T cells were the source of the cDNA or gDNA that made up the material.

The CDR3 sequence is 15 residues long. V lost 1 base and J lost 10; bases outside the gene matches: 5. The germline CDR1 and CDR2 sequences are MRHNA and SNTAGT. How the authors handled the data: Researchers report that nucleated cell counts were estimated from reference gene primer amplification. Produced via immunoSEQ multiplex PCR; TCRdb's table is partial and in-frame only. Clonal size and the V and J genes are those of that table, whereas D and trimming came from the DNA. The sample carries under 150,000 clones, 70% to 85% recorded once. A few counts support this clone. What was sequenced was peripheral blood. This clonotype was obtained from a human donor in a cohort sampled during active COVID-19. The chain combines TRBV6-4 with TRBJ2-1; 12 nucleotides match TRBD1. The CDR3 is CASSDWDRGQGEQFF. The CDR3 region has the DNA TGTGCCAGCAGTGACTGGGACAGGGGGCAGGGCGAGCAGTTCTTC.